This TCR beta chain appears in the sequencing data of a study of blood T cell repertoires in COVID-19. From germline, CDR1 is SGHTA and CDR2 FQGNSA. V lost 3 bases, J lost 3 bases, and 8 bases lay in between. The CDR3 runs 13 residues. Assay used: immunoSEQ multiplex PCR; TCRdb lists only in-frame clones, some missing. The repertoire holds about 130,000 clones, with roughly 91% as singletons. V usage is TRBV7-2 and J usage is TRBJ1-2, with D uncertain. Sequenced: peripheral blood. The receptor was isolated from a man in his 60s with COVID-19, enrolled during active disease. CDR3 region: CASSLGSYYGYTF. The DNA of the CDR3 is TGTGCCAGCAGCTTGGGCAGCTACTATGGCTACACCTTC.